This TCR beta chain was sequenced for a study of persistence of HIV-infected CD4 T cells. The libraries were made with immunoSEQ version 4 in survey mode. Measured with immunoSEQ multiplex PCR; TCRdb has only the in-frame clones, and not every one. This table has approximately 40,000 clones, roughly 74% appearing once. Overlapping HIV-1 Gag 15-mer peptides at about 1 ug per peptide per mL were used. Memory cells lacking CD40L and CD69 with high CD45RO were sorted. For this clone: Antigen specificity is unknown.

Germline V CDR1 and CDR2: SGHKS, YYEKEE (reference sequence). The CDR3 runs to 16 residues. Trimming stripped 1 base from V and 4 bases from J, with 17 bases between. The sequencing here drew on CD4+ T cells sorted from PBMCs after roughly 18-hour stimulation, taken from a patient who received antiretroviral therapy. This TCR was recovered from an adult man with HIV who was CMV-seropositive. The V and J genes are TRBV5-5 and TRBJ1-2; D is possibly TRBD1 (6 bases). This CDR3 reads CASSLMSGGNGYGYTF. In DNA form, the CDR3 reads TGTGCCAGCAGCTTGATGTCGGGGGGCAACGGCTATGGCTACACCTTC.